Sequencing of this T cell receptor (beta chain) was carried out in a study of cytomegalovirus exposure and HLA in healthy donors. Study-level background: The 95 to 150 validation repertoires used a platform that matched the one used for the 550 to 800 first-cohort repertoires, as a later analysis reported. Overall study findings and caveats: The tendency of first-cohort TCR clusters to co-occur in the 120 or so validation repertoires was the finding of a later analysis.

TCRdb's table, derived via immunoSEQ multiplex PCR, lists solely in-frame clones and lacks some. The sample has about 110,000 clones; 85% to 90% are singletons. Separate from the 666-subject first cohort, the 120-subject validation cohort was the one that the donors belonged to. As to this clone: Its specificity is not known.

CDR3 length: 14 residues. Trimming left V 1 base short and J 4 bases short, with 8 bases between. CDR1 LGHNA and CDR2 YNFKEQ come from the germline V gene. This TCR came from a woman aged 25 to 39 in good health and CMV-seropositive. Sequenced sample: PBMCs. V and J are TRBV4-2 and TRBJ2-1, with D perhaps TRBD1 (5 bases). The CDR3: CASSQAQGYNEQFF. CDR3 DNA: TGTGCCAGCAGCCAAGCTCAGGGATACAATGAGCAGTTCTTC.